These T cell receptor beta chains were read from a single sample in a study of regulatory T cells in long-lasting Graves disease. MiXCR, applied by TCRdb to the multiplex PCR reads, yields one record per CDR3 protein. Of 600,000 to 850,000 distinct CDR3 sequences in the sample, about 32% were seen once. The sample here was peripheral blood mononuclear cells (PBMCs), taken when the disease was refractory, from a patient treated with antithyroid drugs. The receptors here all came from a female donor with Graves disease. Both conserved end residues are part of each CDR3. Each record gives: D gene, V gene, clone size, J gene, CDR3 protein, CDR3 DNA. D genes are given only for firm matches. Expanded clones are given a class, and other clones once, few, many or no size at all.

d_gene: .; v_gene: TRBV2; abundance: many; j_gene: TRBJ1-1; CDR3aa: CASTRGRSGVVAEAFF; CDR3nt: TGTGCCAGCACACGGGGGCGTTCTGGAGTTGTGGCTGAAGCTTTCTTT
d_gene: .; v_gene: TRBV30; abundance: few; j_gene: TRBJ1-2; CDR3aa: CAWLGDSYTF; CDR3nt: TGTGCCTGGTTAGGGGACAGCTACACCTTC
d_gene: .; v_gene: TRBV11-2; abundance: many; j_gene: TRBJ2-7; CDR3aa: CASSLKGRATPTYEQYF; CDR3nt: TGTGCCAGCAGCTTAAAAGGTCGGGCCACCCCTACCTACGAGCAGTACTTC
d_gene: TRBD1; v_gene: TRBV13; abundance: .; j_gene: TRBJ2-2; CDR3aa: CASSNRQGYTGELFF; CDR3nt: TGTGCCAGCAGCAACCGACAGGGATACACCGGGGAGCTGTTTTTT
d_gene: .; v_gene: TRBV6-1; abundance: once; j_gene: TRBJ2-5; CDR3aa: CASSSTGTIQETQYF; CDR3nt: TGTGCCAGCAGCTCCACTGGGACCATCCAAGAGACCCAGTACTTC
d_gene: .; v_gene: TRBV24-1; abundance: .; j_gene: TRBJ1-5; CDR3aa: CAASDYSNQPQHF; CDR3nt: TGTGCCGCCAGTGATTATAGCAATCAGCCCCAGCATTTT
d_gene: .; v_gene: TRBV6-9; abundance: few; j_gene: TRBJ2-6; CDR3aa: CASSYGGVGSGANVLTF; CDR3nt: TGTGCCAGCAGTTACGGGGGAGTGGGCTCTGGGGCCAACGTCCTGACTTTC
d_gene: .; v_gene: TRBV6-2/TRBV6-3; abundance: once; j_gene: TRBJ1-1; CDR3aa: CASITRGSNTEAFF; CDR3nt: TGTGCCAGCATCACAAGAGGTTCTAACACTGAAGCTTTCTTT
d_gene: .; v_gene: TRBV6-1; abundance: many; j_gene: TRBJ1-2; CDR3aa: CASRPGQSGYGYTF; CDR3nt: TGTGCCAGCAGACCCGGACAGTCGGGGTATGGCTACACCTTC
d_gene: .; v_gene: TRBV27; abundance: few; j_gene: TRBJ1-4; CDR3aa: CASSLYGVGEKLFF; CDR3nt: TGTGCCAGCAGCCTCTACGGGGTCGGGGAAAAACTGTTTTTT
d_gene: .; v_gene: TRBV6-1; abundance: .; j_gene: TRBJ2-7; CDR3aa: CACSVQGSYEQYF; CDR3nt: TGTGCCTGCAGTGTACAGGGATCCTACGAGCAGTACTTC
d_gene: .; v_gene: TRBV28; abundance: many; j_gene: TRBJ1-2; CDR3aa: CASSRVDYGYTF; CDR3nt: TGTGCCAGCAGTCGGGTGGACTATGGCTACACCTTC
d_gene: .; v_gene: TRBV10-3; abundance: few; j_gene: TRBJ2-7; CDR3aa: CAISESGSYEQYF; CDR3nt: TGTGCCATCAGTGAGTCTGGCTCCTACGAGCAGTACTTC
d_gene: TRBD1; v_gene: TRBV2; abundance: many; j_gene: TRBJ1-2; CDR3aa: CAWAGTGYGYTF; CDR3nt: TGTGCCTGGGCGGGGACAGGTTATGGCTACACCTTC
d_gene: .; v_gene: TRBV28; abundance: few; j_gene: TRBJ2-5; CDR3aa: CASSLYGYQETQYF; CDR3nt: TGTGCCAGCAGTTTATATGGGTACCAAGAGACCCAGTACTTC
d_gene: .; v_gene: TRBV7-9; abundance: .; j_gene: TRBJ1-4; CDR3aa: CASSLEDTNFYEKLFF; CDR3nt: TGTGCCAGCAGCTTAGAGGACACGAATTTTTATGAAAAACTGTTTTTT
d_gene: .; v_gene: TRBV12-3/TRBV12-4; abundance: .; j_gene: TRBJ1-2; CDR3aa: CASSPAAGSGYTF; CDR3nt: TGTGCCAGCAGTCCCGCGGCCGGGAGTGGCTACACCTTC
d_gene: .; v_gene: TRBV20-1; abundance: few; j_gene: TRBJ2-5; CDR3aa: CSANKGDYRETQYF; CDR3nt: TGCAGTGCGAACAAGGGGGACTACCGAGAGACCCAGTACTTC
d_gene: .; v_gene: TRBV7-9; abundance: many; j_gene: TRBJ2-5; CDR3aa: CASSLVTETQYF; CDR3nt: TGTGCCAGCAGCTTAGTTACGGAGACCCAGTACTTC
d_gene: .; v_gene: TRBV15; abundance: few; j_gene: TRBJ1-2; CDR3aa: CATSRASTNYGYTF; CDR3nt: TGTGCCACCAGCAGAGCGAGCACTAACTATGGCTACACCTTC
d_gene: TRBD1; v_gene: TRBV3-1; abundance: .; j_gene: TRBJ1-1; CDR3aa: CASSQGTGDLGTEAFF; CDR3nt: TGTGCCAGCAGCCAAGGGACAGGGGATTTAGGCACTGAAGCTTTCTTT
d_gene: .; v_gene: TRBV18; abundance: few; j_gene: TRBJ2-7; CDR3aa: CASSPSRTTYEQYF; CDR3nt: TGTGCCAGCTCACCAAGCCGGACAACCTACGAGCAGTACTTC
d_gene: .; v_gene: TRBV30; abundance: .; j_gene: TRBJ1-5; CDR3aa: CAWRRPGENQPQHF; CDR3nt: TGTGCCTGGAGGCGACCAGGGGAAAATCAGCCCCAGCATTTT
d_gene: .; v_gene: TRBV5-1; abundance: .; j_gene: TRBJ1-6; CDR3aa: CASSRLGPSNSPLHF; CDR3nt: TGCGCCAGCAGCAGGCTCGGACCGTCTAATTCACCCCTCCACTTT
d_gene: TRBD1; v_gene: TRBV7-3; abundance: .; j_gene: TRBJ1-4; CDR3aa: CASSLLSGGVNEKLFF; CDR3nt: TGTGCCAGCAGCCTTCTATCAGGGGGCGTGAATGAAAAACTGTTTTTT
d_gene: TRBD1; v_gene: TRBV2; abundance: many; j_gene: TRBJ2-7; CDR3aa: CAGQGASYEQYF; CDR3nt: TGTGCCGGACAGGGGGCCTCCTACGAGCAGTACTTC
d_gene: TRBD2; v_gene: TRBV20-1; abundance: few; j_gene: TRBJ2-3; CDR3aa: CSALLAERTDTQYF; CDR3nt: TGCAGTGCTCTACTAGCGGAACGCACAGATACGCAGTATTTT